This T cell receptor beta chain was sequenced for a study of B cell selection in AIRE deficiency. Regarding this clone: Its antigen remains unidentified.

The CDR3 sequence is 11 residues long. The V end lost 6 bases, the J end lost 3 bases, and 8 bases lay between the germline ends. Germline lookup yields CDR1 SQVTM and CDR2 ANQGSEA. Study-level results: Healthy Tconv contained less than 40% of shared healthy Treg sequences; only TCRbeta sequenced.

Regulatory T cells were sorted as CD4+CD25hiCD127low/negative cells. Assay: immunoSEQ multiplex PCR; the TCRdb copy retains only in-frame clones and omits some. The sample lists over 1,500 clones; around 84% were seen once. The genes are TRBV29-1 and TRBJ1-2, with a weak D call TRBD1 (5 bases). Sequences were obtained from CD4+CD25+ Tregs sorted from PBMCs. This sequence originates from a human donor in good health. The CDR3 DNA is TGCAGCGTCCTCAGGGACTATGGCTACACCTTC. As protein: CSVLRDYGYTF.